These T cell receptor beta chains were read from a single sample in a study of graft-versus-host responses after intestinal transplantation. Sequencing was performed with immunoSEQ multiplex PCR; in TCRdb, only in-frame clones are kept and a portion is missing. This table has 90,000 to 100,000 clones, about 83% appearing once. The sample here was PBMCs, taken 255 days after intestinal transplant. The receptors originated from a human patient who received an intestinal transplant, so some T cells may come from the graft donor. Each CDR3 is given with its conserved first and last residue. The order of the fields is D gene, V gene, J gene, clone size, CDR3 DNA, CDR3 protein. A D gene is named only where the DNA matches it firmly. Clone size is stated in some rows and not others, as once, few, many or a class when expanded.

TRBD1	TRBV5-1	TRBJ2-2	.	TGCGCCAGCAGCTTGGGGACAGGGGGCAACACCGGGGAGCTGTTTTTT	CASSLGTGGNTGELFF
TRBD1	TRBV29-1	TRBJ1-4	few	TGCAGCGTAGGGACAGGCTTTGCAACTAATGAAAAACTGTTTTTT	CSVGTGFATNEKLFF
.	TRBV5-4	TRBJ2-3	.	TGTGCCAGCAGCCGGAATCAGGGGCGGGGGGATACGCAGTATTTT	CASSRNQGRGDTQYF
TRBD1	TRBV10-2	TRBJ2-1	.	TGCGCCAGCAGACAGGGGGTGAATGAGCAGTTCTTC	CASRQGVNEQFF
.	TRBV18	TRBJ1-5	.	TGTGCCAGCTCACCGGCCGATAGCAATCAGCCCCAGCATTTT	CASSPADSNQPQHF
.	TRBV11-3	TRBJ2-1	.	TGTGCCAGCAGGACAGGGACTAATGAGCAGTTCTTC	CASRTGTNEQFF
.	TRBV28	TRBJ1-1	.	TGTGCCAGCAGTTTATGGGCAGGGAACACTGAAGCTTTCTTT	CASSLWAGNTEAFF
.	TRBV28	TRBJ2-7	few	TGTGCCAGCAGTCCCCCCAACGATCACTACGAGCAGTACTTC	CASSPPNDHYEQYF
.	TRBV29-1	TRBJ2-3	.	TGCAGCGTTGAAAGGGGAACGGGGGAAACGGAAAAGTATTTT	CSVERGTGETEKYF
TRBD1	TRBV6-5	TRBJ2-5	.	TGTGCCAGCAGCCGGTGGACAGGGCAGAGAGAGACCCAGTACTTC	CASSRWTGQRETQYF
.	TRBV4-1	TRBJ2-7	few	TGCGCCAGCAGCCAAGTGCCCAACTACGAGCAGTACTTC	CASSQVPNYEQYF
TRBD1	TRBV28	TRBJ1-6	.	TGTGCCAGCAGCTTAAGGATTCACAGGGGGGCGAATTCACCCCTCCACTTT	CASSLRIHRGANSPLHF
.	TRBV7-9	TRBJ1-1	.	TGTGCCAGCAGCTTACAAGAAGACACTGAAGCTTTCTTT	CASSLQEDTEAFF
.	TRBV20-1	TRBJ2-5	.	TGCAGTGCTAGGGCTCAAGAGACCCAGTACTTC	CSARAQETQYF
TRBD2	TRBV11-2	TRBJ2-7	once	TGTGCCAGCAGCTTCCGACTAGCCGGCCCCTCCTACGAGCAGTACTTC	CASSFRLAGPSYEQYF
TRBD1	TRBV27	TRBJ2-7	.	TGTGCCAGCAGTTTAAGACCTCCGGGACAGCTCTCCTACGAGCAGTACTTC	CASSLRPPGQLSYEQYF
TRBD1	TRBV6-1	TRBJ2-5	.	TGTGCCAGCAGTCTAGACAGGGAACAAGAGACCCAGTACTTC	CASSLDREQETQYF
TRBD1	TRBV5-3	TRBJ2-7	.	TGTGCCAGAAGCTTCCCCTGGGGACAGCCTTATTCCTACGAGCAGTACTTC	CARSFPWGQPYSYEQYF
TRBD1	TRBV28	TRBJ1-5	once	TGTGCCAGCCTCACAGGGGGAGAGGGCAATCAGCCCCAGCATTTT	CASLTGGEGNQPQHF
TRBD2	TRBV13	TRBJ2-1	.	TGTGCCAGCAGGCGGGGGGGCGAGGGAAATGAGCAGTTCTTC	CASRRGGEGNEQFF
.	TRBV2	TRBJ2-7	.	TGTGCCAGCAGCGGGACGGGTTCCTACGAGCAGTACTTC	CASSGTGSYEQYF
.	TRBV11-2	TRBJ1-2	.	TGTGCCAGCAGCCCGCTGGGGGTTAGGGAATTGGACTATGGCTACACCTTC	CASSPLGVRELDYGYTF
TRBD2	TRBV7-2	TRBJ2-1	once	TGTGCCAGCAGCTTAGTAGCTAGCGGGGGGATTTACAATGAGCAGTTCTTC	CASSLVASGGIYNEQFF
.	TRBV5-1	TRBJ1-1	.	TGCGCCAGCAGCTTAGGCACTGAAGCTTTCTTT	CASSLGTEAFF
TRBD2	TRBV28	TRBJ2-3	.	TGTGCCAGCAGCTCGGGGGGGGACCCCACAGATACGCAGTATTTT	CASSSGGDPTDTQYF